This T cell receptor (beta chain) was found in a study of blood T cell repertoires in COVID-19. Across the whole study: Collection of acute and convalescent COVID-19 samples took place in the United States, Italy and Spain. In each case, the material was cDNA or gDNA derived from T cells, B-cell-depleted T cells, or PBMCs.

The table lists this clone with a few counts. Study processing details: Amplified reference gene primers provided the basis for estimating nucleated cell counts. Method: immunoSEQ multiplex PCR; TCRdb's copy keeps in-frame clones and lacks some. The DNA was the basis for D and trimming; V, J and clone size are from that table. Here the sample spans a few hundred thousand clones, roughly 89% being singletons. The source of this sequence is a man younger than 40 with acute or convalescent COVID-19. The sequenced sample was peripheral blood.

This chain's CDR3 is CASRAGQGGFYGYTF. CDR3 DNA sequence: TGTGCCAGCAGGGCTGGACAGGGCGGATTCTATGGCTACACCTTC. The V gene is TRBV2, the J gene TRBJ1-2; 8 nucleotides align to TRBD1. The CDR3 has 15 residues. Germline CDR1 SNHLY, CDR2 FYNNEI. Trimming at V came to 6 bases and at J to 4 bases, leaving 10 bases not matched to a gene.